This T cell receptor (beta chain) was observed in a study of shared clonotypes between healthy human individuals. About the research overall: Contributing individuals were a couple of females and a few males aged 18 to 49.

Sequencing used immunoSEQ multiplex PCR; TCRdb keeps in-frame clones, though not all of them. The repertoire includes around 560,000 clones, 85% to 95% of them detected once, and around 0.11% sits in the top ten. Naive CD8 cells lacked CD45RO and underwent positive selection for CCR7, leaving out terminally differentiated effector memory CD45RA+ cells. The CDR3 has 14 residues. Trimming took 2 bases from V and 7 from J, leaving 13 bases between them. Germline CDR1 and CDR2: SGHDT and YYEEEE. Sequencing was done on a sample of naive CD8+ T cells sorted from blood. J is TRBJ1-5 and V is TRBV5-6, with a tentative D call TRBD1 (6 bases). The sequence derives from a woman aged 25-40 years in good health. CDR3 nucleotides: TGTGCCAGCAGCTTATGGGGGGCGGGGCAGCCCCAGCATTTT. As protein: CASSLWGAGQPQHF.